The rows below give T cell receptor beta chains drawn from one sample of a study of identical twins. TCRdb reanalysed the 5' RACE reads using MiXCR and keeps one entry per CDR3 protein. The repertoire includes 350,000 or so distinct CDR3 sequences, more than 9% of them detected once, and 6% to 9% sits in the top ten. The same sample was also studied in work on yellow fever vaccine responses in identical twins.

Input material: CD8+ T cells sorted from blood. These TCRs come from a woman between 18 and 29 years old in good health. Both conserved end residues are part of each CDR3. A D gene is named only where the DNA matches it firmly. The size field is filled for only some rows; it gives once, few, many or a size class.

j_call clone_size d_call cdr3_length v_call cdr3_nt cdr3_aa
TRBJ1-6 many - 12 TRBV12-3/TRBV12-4 TGTGCCAGCAGCGAGGGAAGTTCACCCCTCCACTTT CASSEGSSPLHF
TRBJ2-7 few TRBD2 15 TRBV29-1 TGCAGCGTTGAAGACACTAGCGCTAGCTCCTACGAGCAGTACTTC CSVEDTSASSYEQYF
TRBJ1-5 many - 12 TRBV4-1 TGCGCCAGCAGCCAAGTAGGTCAGCCCCAGCATTTT CASSQVGQPQHF
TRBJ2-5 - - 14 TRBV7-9 TGTGCCAGCAGCTCAAAATGGGACGGGGAGACCCAGTACTTC CASSSKWDGETQYF
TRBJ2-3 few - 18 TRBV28 TGTGCCAGCAGTTTACGTAGTCAACTAGTCTTTGGCACAGATACGCAGTATTTT CASSLRSQLVFGTDTQYF
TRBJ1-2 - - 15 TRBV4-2 TGTGCCAGCAGCCCCCCTGACGGAGCTAACTATGGCTACACCTTC CASSPPDGANYGYTF
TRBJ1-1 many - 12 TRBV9 TGTGCCAGCAGCGTAGGAGACAGTGGGGCTTTCTTT CASSVGDSGAFF
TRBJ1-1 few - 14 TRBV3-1 TGTGCCAGCAGCCACCCGACAGAGAACACTGAAGCTTTCTTT CASSHPTENTEAFF
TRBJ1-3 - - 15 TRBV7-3 TGTGCCAGCAGCTTCACGGAAAACTCTGGAAACACCATATATTTT CASSFTENSGNTIYF
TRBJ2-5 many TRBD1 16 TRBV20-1 TGCAGTGCCGGACCGTGGGACAGGGTATACCAAGAGACCCAGTACTTC CSAGPWDRVYQETQYF
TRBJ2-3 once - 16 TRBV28 TGTGCCAGCAGTTTCATTTCAGGGGATGGTGGAGATACGCAGTATTTT CASSFISGDGGDTQYF
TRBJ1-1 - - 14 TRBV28 TGTGCCAGCAGTTTGGCCACCGTAGGCACTGAAGCTTTCTTT CASSLATVGTEAFF
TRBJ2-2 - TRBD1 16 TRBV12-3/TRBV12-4 TGTGCCAGCAGGTCCGGGACAGGGGGCATGCACGGGGAGCTGTTTTTT CASRSGTGGMHGELFF
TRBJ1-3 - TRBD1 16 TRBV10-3 TGTGCCATCAGTGAGTCAAGGACAGGGACCCTAAGCACCATATATTTT CAISESRTGTLSTIYF
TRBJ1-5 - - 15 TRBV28 TGTGCCAGCAGTCCGTCCTCGCAGATTAATCAGCCCCAGCATTTT CASSPSSQINQPQHF
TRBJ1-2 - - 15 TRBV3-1 TGTGCCAGCAGCCAAGGGGAGGGTCCTAACTATGGCTACACCTTC CASSQGEGPNYGYTF
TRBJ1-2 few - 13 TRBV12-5 TGTGCTAGTGGTTTGGTAAACAGAAATGGCTACACCTTC CASGLVNRNGYTF
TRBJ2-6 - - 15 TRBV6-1 TGTGCCAGCAGTCCCCAGAGGCCTGGGGCCAACGTCCTGACTTTC CASSPQRPGANVLTF
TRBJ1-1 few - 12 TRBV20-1 TGCAGTGCTAGCGTCACAGAGAGAGAAGCTTTCTTT CSASVTEREAFF
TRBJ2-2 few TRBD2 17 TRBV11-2 TGTGCCAGCAGCTTAGGTCCAGCGGGGACTAACACCGGGGAGCTGTTTTTT CASSLGPAGTNTGELFF
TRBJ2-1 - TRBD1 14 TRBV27 TGTGCCAGCAGTCACAGGACAGGGATCAATGAGCAGTTCTTC CASSHRTGINEQFF
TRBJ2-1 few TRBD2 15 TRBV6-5 TGTGCCAGCAGTTACGGCGCGGGAGTAGGCAATGAGCAGTTCTTC CASSYGAGVGNEQFF
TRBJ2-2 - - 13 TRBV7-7 TGTGCCAGCAGCCCCCCCAATGGCGGGGAGCTGTTTTTT CASSPPNGGELFF
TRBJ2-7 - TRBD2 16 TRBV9 TGTGCCAGCAGCGGAAACCTATTAGCGGGAGATAACGAGCAGTACTTC CASSGNLLAGDNEQYF
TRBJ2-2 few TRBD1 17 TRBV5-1 TGCGCCAGCAGCTCTGAGACAGGGGGCGCGGACACCGGGGAGCTGTTTTTT CASSSETGGADTGELFF
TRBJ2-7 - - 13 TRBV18 TGTGCCAGCTCACCAACCGCTGGCTACGAGCAGTACTTC CASSPTAGYEQYF
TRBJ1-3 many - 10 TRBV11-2 TGTGCCAGCAGTTCAGGGTTTATGCATTTT CASSSGFMHF
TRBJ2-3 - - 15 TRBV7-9 TGTGCCAGCAGCTTAGTGTCTTCGGGGCCAGATACGCAGTATTTT CASSLVSSGPDTQYF
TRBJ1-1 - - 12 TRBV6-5 TGTGCCAGCAGTACGGGAATCGCTGAAGCTTTCTTT CASSTGIAEAFF
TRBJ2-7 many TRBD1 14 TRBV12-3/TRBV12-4 TGTGCCAGCAGTTCCGGGGGACAGGGCTACGAGCAGTACTTC CASSSGGQGYEQYF
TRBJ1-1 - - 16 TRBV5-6 TGTGCCAGCAGCTTACCCCCCGAGAAAAGAGACACTGAAGCTTTCTTT CASSLPPEKRDTEAFF
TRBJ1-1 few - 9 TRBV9 TGTGCCAGCGGGGAGGGTCCGCGCTTT CASGEGPRF
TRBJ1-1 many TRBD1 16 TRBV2 TGTGCCAGCAGTAAGGGAATGACAGGGATGAACACTGAAGCTTTCTTT CASSKGMTGMNTEAFF
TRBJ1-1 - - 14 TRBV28 TGTGCCAGCAGTTTCGGGGGCGCCGTCTATGAAGCTTTCTTT CASSFGGAVYEAFF
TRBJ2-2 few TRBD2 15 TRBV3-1 TGTGCCAGCACCACCGGGACTACGGGAACCGGGGAGCTGTTTTTT CASTTGTTGTGELFF
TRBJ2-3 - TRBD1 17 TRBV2 TGTGCCAGCAGTGGAAGGACAGGGCCCACTAGCACAGATACGCAGTATTTT CASSGRTGPTSTDTQYF
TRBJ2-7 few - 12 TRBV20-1 TGCAGTGCGGAAAGACTGGGCTACGAGCAGTACTTC CSAERLGYEQYF
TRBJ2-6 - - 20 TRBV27 TGTGCCAGCAGTCCATATCCCTCGGGACACCCAGCCTCTGGGGCCAACGTCCTGACTTTC CASSPYPSGHPASGANVLTF
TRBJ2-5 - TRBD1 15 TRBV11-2 TGTGCCAGCAGCCGACGGCCCCGGACAGGGGAGACCCAGTACTTC CASSRRPRTGETQYF
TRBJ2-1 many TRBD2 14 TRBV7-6 TGTGCCAGCAGCTTACGGACTAGCGGCGATGAGCAGTTCTTC CASSLRTSGDEQFF
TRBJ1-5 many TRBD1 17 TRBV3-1 TGTGCCAGCAGCCAAGATTACCTGGACAGGGGCAATCAGCCCCAGCATTTT CASSQDYLDRGNQPQHF